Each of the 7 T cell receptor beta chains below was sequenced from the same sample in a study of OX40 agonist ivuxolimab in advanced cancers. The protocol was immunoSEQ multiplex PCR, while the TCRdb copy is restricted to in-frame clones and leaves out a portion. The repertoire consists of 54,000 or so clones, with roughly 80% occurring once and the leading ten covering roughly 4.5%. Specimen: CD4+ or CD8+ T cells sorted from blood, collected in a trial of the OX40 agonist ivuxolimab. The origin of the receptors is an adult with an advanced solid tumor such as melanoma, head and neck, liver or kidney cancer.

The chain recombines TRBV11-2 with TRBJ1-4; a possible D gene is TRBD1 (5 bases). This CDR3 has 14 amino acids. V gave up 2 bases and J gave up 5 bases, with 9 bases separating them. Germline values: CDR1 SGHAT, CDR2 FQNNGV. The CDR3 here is CASSLLGANEKLFF. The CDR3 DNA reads TGTGCCAGCAGCTTACTCGGGGCGAATGAAAAACTGTTTTTT.

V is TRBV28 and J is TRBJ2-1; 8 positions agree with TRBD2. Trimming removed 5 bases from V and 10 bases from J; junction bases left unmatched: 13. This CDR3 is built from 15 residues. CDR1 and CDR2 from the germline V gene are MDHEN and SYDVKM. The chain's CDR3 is CASSPSPPRLAEQFF. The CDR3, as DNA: TGTGCCAGCAGTCCCTCCCCACCTCGACTAGCGGAGCAGTTCTTC.

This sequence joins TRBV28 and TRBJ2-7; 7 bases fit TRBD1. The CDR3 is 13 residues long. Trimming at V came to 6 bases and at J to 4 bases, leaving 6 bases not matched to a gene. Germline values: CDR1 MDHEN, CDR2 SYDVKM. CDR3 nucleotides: TGTGCCAGCAGGACGACAGGGAAGTACGAGCAGTACTTC. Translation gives CASRTTGKYEQYF.

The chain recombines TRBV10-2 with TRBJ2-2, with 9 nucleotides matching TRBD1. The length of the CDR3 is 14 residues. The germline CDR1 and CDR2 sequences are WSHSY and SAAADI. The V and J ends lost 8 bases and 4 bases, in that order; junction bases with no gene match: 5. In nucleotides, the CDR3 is TGCGCCAGCCGTACGACAGGGGGCACCGGGGAGCTGTTTTTT. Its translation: CASRTTGGTGELFF.

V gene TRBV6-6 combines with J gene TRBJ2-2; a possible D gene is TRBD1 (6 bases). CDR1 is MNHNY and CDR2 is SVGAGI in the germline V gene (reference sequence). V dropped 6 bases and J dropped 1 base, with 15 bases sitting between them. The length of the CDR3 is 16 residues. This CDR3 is CASSRIMTGNTGELFF. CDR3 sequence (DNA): TGTGCCAGCAGCCGAATTATGACAGGGAACACCGGGGAGCTGTTTTTT.

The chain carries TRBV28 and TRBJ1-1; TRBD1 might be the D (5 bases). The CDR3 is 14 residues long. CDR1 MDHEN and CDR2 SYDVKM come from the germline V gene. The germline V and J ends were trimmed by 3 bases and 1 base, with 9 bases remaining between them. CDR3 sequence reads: CASSFGGENTEAFF. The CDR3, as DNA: TGTGCCAGCAGTTTCGGAGGGGAGAACACTGAAGCTTTCTTT.

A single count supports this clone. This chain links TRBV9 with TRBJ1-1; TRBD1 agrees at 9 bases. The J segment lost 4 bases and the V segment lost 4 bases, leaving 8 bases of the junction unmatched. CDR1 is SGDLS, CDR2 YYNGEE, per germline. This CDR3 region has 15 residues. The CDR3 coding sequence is TGTGCCAGCAGCTTCGGACAGGGGTTCGGCACTGAAGCTTTCTTT. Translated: CASSFGQGFGTEAFF.